The 11 T cell receptor beta chains below come from one sample, sequenced in a study of T cell repertoires in cytomegalovirus infection. TCRdb redid the calling of the reads with MiXCR, one entry per CDR3 protein. The table includes just under 550,000 distinct CDR3 sequences, approximately 25% detected once. The sample taken for sequencing was PBMCs. These receptors came from a human donor in good health (CMV status not recorded). Some clones in this sample may be carry-over from other donors' samples.

The chain uses TRBV7-9 and TRBJ2-5; 14 bases fit TRBD2. This CDR3 is 16 amino acids long. CDR1 SEHNR and CDR2 FQNEAQ come from the germline V gene (reference sequence). The ends lost 4 bases at V and 5 bases at J; junction bases unmatched: 6. The CDR3: CASSSGLAGVGETQYF. The CDR3 nucleotides read TGTGCCAGCAGCTCGGGACTAGCGGGAGTCGGGGAGACCCAGTACTTC.

This clonotype was counted between two and nine times. The chain recombines TRBV7-6 with TRBJ2-7; 9 positions agree with TRBD1. Germline V gene lookup returns CDR1 SGHVS and CDR2 FNYEAQ. The CDR3 consists of 13 residues. The CDR3 sequence is CASSLVEGQGWTV. The CDR3 DNA sequence: TGTGCCAGCAGCTTAGTGGAGGGACAGGGTTGGACAGTC.

V gene TRBV4-1 combines with J gene TRBJ2-3, with TRBD2 matching 9 bases. The CDR3 totals 16 residues. Germline CDR1 reads MGHRA; CDR2 reads YSYEKL. Germline trimming cut 3 bases from V and 2 bases from J; bases unmatched to any gene: 6. The CDR3 DNA follows: TGCGCCAGCAGCCACCGACTAGCGGACCCCACAGATACGCAGTATTTT. It yields the protein CASSHRLADPTDTQYF.

The chain joins TRBV5-6 to TRBJ1-5; a weak D match, TRBD1 (5 bases). The CDR3 is 14 residues long. V gave up 4 bases and J gave up 4 bases, with 12 bases separating them. The germline V gene encodes CDR1 SGHDT and CDR2 YYEEEE. CDR3 in DNA: TGTGCCAGCAGCATGGGACCTGGGAATCAGCCCCAGCATTTT. Translation: CASSMGPGNQPQHF.

Notes on this clonotype: This may be a read error: a much more frequent sequence differs by one nucleotide. The genes are TRBV7-8 and TRBJ1-5; D is uncertain. The CDR3 is 13 residues long. Germline loops: CDR1 SGHVS, CDR2 FQNEAQ. In DNA, the CDR3 is TGTGCCGGCAGCCCGGGCCTCAATCAGCCCCAGCATTTT. It translates to CAGSPGLNQPQHF.

V usage is TRBV25-1 and J usage is TRBJ2-5; weak D call: TRBD1 (6 bases). The V end was cut by 10 bases, the J end by 5 bases, with 17 bases between. Germline assignment: CDR1 MGHDK and CDR2 SYGVNS. This CDR3 is 13 amino acids long. In DNA form, the CDR3 reads TGTGCCACTTCCCTGGGGGCAACGGAGACCCAGTACTTC. Residues: CATSLGATETQYF.

V gene TRBV12-3 or TRBV12-4 combines with J gene TRBJ1-5; 11 bases line up with TRBD1. The CDR3 loop spans 13 amino acids. Trimming removed 6 bases from V and 6 bases from J; junction bases left unmatched: 1. The CDR3 DNA is TGTGCCAGCAGGGGACAGGGGGTTCAGCCCCAGCATTTT. It specifies CASRGQGVQPQHF.

In its sample, this clonotype was seen many times. The chain combines TRBV28 with TRBJ1-5, with TRBD1 matching over 8 bases. With V trimmed by 6 bases and J by 5 bases, 6 bases remained unmatched. The CDR3 consists of 14 residues. Germline V gene data show CDR1 as MDHEN and CDR2 as SYDVKM. DNA for the CDR3: TGTGCCAGCAGCCTAGACAGGGGAGATCAGCCCCAGCATTTT. Translation: CASSLDRGDQPQHF.

This clonotype has only one observation. The V and J genes are TRBV4-1 and TRBJ2-5; 14 positions agree with TRBD2. The length of the CDR3 is 18 residues. Germline CDR1 and CDR2: MGHRA and YSYEKL. Trimming cost V 0 bases and J 9 bases; bases outside gene matches: 12. In DNA, the CDR3 is TGCGCCAGCAGCCAAGATAGGACTAGCGGGAGGCGGGGGGAGGCCCAGTACTTC. The encoded protein is CASSQDRTSGRRGEAQYF.

This clonotype was counted ten times or more. The chain is built from TRBV7-2 and TRBJ1-1; 10 nucleotides match TRBD1. Unmatched junction bases numbered 6, after V lost 5 bases and J lost 0 bases. Germline V gives CDR1 SGHTA, CDR2 FQGNSA. There are 16 residues in the CDR3. The CDR3 DNA is TGTGCCAGCAGCGGGGGACAGGGGCGTCTGAACACTGAAGCTTTCTTT. This gives the protein CASSGGQGRLNTEAFF.

This clonotype was found many times. The chain carries TRBV7-2 and TRBJ2-5; 9 bases are shared with TRBD2. CDR1 and CDR2 (germline): SGHTA, FQGNSA. CDR3 length equals 15 residues. Trimming took 5 bases from V and 5 from J; bases not matched to a gene: 9. CDR3 in amino acids: CASSMGREGGETQYF. In DNA, the CDR3 is TGTGCCAGCAGCATGGGGCGGGAGGGTGGGGAGACCCAGTACTTC.